This T cell receptor (beta chain) was retrieved from a study of T cell responses to AZD1222 COVID-19 vaccine (dated by TCRdb to the early 2020s). Context from the whole study: A total of just over 230 trial participants underwent TCR sequencing, of whom more than 200 had received two doses of AZD1222 and approximately 26 had received two doses of the MenACWY control vaccine. Enrollment into the trials was organized by age into subgroups of 18-55, 56-69 and 70-plus years, and those subgroups contained about 160, 30 and 59 TCR-sequenced participants, respectively.

The CDR3 regions of human TCRbeta chains were subjected to immunosequencing. In the authors' own workflow: TCRs in the repertoires were compared against a reference library of SARS-CoV-2-specific TCRs that had been generated with the MIRA antigen-specificity platform. Breadth was defined as the fraction of unique TCRs that were SARS-CoV-2-associated. Depth was defined as the fraction of total T cells that were SARS-CoV-2-associated. Using the MIRA data, each spike-specific TCR was mapped to the spike region that the TCR reacts to and placed in a CD4 or CD8 class. Log10-transformed breadth and depth values were compared by one-way ANOVA with Sidak's multiple comparisons tests. TCRdb re-hosts the immuneACCESS table, in-frame sequences only. Its copies lack some clones; in the studies checked, an unresolved V gene accounts for under half of them, and the cause for the rest is not known. V and J calls plus clone size are reproduced from that table; the DNA served to infer D and trimming. In all, the sample holds 120,000 to 150,000 clones, and approximately 90% of those were seen once. Of the sample, about 4% falls within the top ten clones.

The investigation overall reported the following: The 56-69-year group was small, and its depth increase did not reach significance, likely because of low power. A significant rise in spike-specific TCR breadth and depth was observed after two AZD1222 doses relative to day 0 and relative to MenACWY recipients. Conclusions about previously exposed vaccinees are limited because only five to seven AZD1222 recipients were SARS-CoV-2 seropositive at baseline. Reportedly, almost half of the unique spike-specific TCRs recognized epitopes lying outside the regions that are mutated in the B.1.351 and B.1.1.7 variants. Because no samples from the day 14 peak response were available, repertoires could be characterized only after the peak T cell response. Participants were mostly white British and included more females than males, and it was suggested by the authors that clonal diversity may have been underestimated. Vaccine-associated CD4 TCRs spanned the whole spike protein, with dominant responses in regions 160-218 and 743-854.

As concerns this clone: What antigen it recognizes has not been identified. No quality values exist for individual bases; no much larger clone is one base distant.

V gives up 1 base and J gives up 0 bases, and the segment between their germline ends measures 12 bases. CDR1 LGHDT and CDR2 YNNKEL were looked up in the germline V gene (reference sequence). The CDR3 contains 16 residues, cysteine and phenylalanine counted. Only the CDR3 part of the read is kept: 48 bases, read in frame from the first base. In the paper's terms, the time point label means: about 28 days (+/-7) after the second vaccine dose. AZD1222 recipients with second doses at about 4 weeks or about 12 weeks were pooled, because spike-specific TCR depth and breadth did not differ between schedules. Vaccinee samples came from UK trials COV001 and COV002, including a single-blind randomized controlled phase 2/3 trial of AZD1222 (ChAdOx1 nCoV-19) in healthy adults. For TCRbeta chain sequencing, PBMC samples from trial participants were taken at day 0 and at day 28 after the second dose.

The rearrangement joined TRBV3-1 (or the pseudogene TRBV3-2) to TRBJ1-2, with TRBD1 tentatively as D gene (6 bases match). The TCR comes from an adult who received the AZD1222 COVID-19 vaccine. The material was peripheral blood, obtained 28 days after the second AZD1222 dose. The CDR3 has the sequence CASSQVAGQSNYGYTF. In nucleotides, the sequence is TGTGCCAGCAGCCAAGTAGCAGGACAGTCTAACTATGGCTACACCTTC.